This T cell receptor beta chain was sequenced for a study of T cells after yellow fever vaccination. General study findings and limits: Among all clonotypes, a small share was observed in both CD4 and CD8 compartments.

TCR cDNA, made by 5'RACE template switching, carried an added universal primer site and UMIs. TCRdb re-called the 5' RACE reads with MiXCR, one entry per CDR3 protein. The sample has approximately 550,000 distinct CDR3 sequences, roughly 14% seen once. Remarks on this clonotype: Its target is not known.

Per the germline V gene, CDR1 is DFQATT and CDR2 is SNEGSKA (reference sequence). This CDR3 is built from 17 residues. The ends lost 5 bases at V and 8 bases at J; junction bases unmatched: 19. The sequence came from a man aged 30-40 years who received the YFV17D yellow fever vaccine. The V gene is TRBV20-1, the J gene TRBJ2-1; 9 positions agree with TRBD2. This sample comprised PBMCs, obtained on the day of the yellow fever booster vaccination. This CDR3 is CSADPLGPGSGSYEQFF. DNA of the CDR3: TGCAGTGCTGACCCCCTCGGACCGGGTAGCGGGAGTTATGAGCAGTTCTTC.